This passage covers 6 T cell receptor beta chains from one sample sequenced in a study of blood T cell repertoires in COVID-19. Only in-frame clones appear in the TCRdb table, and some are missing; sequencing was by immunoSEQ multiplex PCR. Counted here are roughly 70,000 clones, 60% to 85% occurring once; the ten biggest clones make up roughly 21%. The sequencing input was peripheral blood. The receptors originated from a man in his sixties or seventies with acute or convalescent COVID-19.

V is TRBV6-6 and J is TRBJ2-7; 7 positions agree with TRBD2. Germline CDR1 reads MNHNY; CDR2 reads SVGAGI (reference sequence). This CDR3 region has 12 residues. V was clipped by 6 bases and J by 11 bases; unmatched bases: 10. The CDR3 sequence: CASSPTSEKEYF. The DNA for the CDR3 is TGTGCCAGCAGCCCAACTAGCGAGAAGGAGTACTTC.

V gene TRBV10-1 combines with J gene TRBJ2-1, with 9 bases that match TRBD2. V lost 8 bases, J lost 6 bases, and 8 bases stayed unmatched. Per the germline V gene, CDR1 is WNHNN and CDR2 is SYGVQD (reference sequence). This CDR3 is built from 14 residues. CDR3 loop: CASSLAGPTNEQFF. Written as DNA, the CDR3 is TGCGCCAGCTCACTAGCGGGTCCTACCAATGAGCAGTTCTTC.

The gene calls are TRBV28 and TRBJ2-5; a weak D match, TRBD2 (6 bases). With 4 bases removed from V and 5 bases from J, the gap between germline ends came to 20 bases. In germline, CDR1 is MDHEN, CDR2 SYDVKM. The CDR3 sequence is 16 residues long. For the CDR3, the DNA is TGTGCCAGCAGTTCTCTAGCGCGAGTAGCAGGGGAGACCCAGTACTTC. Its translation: CASSSLARVAGETQYF.

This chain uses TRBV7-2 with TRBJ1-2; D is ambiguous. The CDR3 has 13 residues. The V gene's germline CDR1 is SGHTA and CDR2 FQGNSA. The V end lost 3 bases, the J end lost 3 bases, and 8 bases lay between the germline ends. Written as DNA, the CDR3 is TGTGCCAGCAGCTTGGGAGAGTACTATGGCTACACCTTC. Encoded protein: CASSLGEYYGYTF.

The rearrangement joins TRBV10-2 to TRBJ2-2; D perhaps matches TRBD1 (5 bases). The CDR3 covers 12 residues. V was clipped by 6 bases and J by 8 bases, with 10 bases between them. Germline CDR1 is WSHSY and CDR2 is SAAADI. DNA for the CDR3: TGCGCCAGCAGCCCCAGGGCTGGGGAGCTGTTTTTT. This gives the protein CASSPRAGELFF.

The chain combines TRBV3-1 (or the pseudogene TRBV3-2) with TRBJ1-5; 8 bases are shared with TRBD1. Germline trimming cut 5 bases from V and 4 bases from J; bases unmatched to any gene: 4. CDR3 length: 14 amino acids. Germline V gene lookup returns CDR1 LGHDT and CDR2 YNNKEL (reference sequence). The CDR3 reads CASSGTGVNQPQHF. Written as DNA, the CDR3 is TGTGCCAGCAGCGGGACAGGCGTGAATCAGCCCCAGCATTTT.